The 13 T cell receptor beta chains in this list originate from one sample, sequenced in a study of graft-versus-host responses after intestinal transplantation (dated by TCRdb to the early 2020s). Per the publication, the time point label means: cells obtained before transplantation from donor or recipient. Their target antigens are unknown. The protocol used for the library was the immunoSEQ multiplex PCR assay. In its TCRdb copy, this immuneACCESS table keeps in-frame sequences only and misses some clones. Where compared with another copy, unresolved V genes explain less than half of these, and the others have no known cause. Within this sample are about 96,000 clones, with 80% to 95% of them counted one time only. The ten largest make up around 0.33% of the sample. The sample here was unstimulated CD4+ T cells sorted from spleen or lymph node cells, taken before intestinal transplant. The receptors originated from a human donor who received an intestinal transplant.

The gene calls are TRBV27 and TRBJ1-1; D gene uncertain. V was cut by 10 bases and J by 2 bases, with 17 bases left in between. This CDR3 comprises 14 residues. CDR1 MNHEY and CDR2 SMNVEV come from the germline V gene (reference sequence). The DNA for the CDR3 is TGTGCCACCAAATGGGCGCGGGGAAACACTGAAGCTTTCTTT. Amino acids: CATKWARGNTEAFF.

This sequence joins TRBV14 and TRBJ1-1; D might be TRBD1 (6 bases). The germline CDR1 and CDR2 sequences are SGHDN and FVKESK. The CDR3 consists of 17 residues. The V gene lost 0 bases and the J gene lost 5 bases, with 19 bases spanning the gap. This chain's CDR3 is CASSQDRGVGILTEAFF. DNA for the CDR3: TGTGCCAGCAGCCAAGATAGGGGGGTGGGAATACTGACTGAAGCTTTCTTT. Looking up the rest from reference TRBV14 and TRBJ1-1 gives the full variable domain: EAGVTQFPSHSVIEKGQTVTLRCDPISGHDNLYWYRRVMGKEIKFLLHFVKESKQDESGMPNNRFLAERTGGTYSTLKVQPAELEDSGVYFCASSQDRGVGILTEAFFGQGTRLTVV.

The table lists this clone with a few counts. V and J are TRBV5-1 and TRBJ2-1; a weak D match, TRBD2 (5 bases). This CDR3 has 15 residues. Between the trimmed V and J ends, which lost 0 bases and 6 bases, there was a span of 13 bases. Germline CDR1 is SGHRS and CDR2 is YFSETQ. The DNA of the CDR3 is TGCGCCAGCAGCTTGGAGGGCCAGCGGAGCAATGAGCAGTTCTTC. This gives the protein CASSLEGQRSNEQFF. The complete variable domain, with remaining parts taken from reference TRBV5-1 and TRBJ2-1, reads KAGVTQTPRYLIKTRGQQVTLSCSPISGHRSVSWYQQTPGQGLQFLFEYFSETQRNKGNFPGRFSGRQFSNSRSEMNVSTLELGDSALYLCASSLEGQRSNEQFFGPGTRLTVL.

The chain combines TRBV9 with TRBJ2-2; possible D gene TRBD1, 5 bases. The germline gives CDR1 SGDLS, CDR2 YYNGEE. V dropped 4 bases and J dropped 0 bases, with 19 bases sitting between them. CDR3 length equals 18 residues. CDR3 region: CASSLSQGSHANTGELFF. The CDR3 DNA is TGTGCCAGCAGCTTAAGTCAGGGAAGCCACGCGAACACCGGGGAGCTGTTTTTT.

The chain combines TRBV5-8 with TRBJ2-2; possibly TRBD1 for D (5 bases). The V end was cut by 4 bases, the J end by 7 bases, with 14 bases between. Per the germline V gene, CDR1 is SGHTS and CDR2 is YDEGEE. The CDR3 runs to 14 residues. The chain's CDR3 is CASSRPGPGGELFF. For the CDR3, the DNA is TGTGCCAGCAGCAGGCCAGGGCCGGGCGGGGAGCTGTTTTTT.

This chain joins TRBV19 and TRBJ1-4, with 9 bases lining up with TRBD1. Germline values: CDR1 LNHDA, CDR2 SQIVND (reference sequence). CDR3 length: 14 amino acids. Losses at the gene ends were 5 bases for V and 7 bases for J; bases not matched to a gene: 5. The chain's CDR3 is CASSPSGQGEKLFF. In DNA form, the CDR3 reads TGTGCCAGTAGTCCGTCGGGACAGGGTGAAAAACTGTTTTTT.

The chain recombines TRBV15 with TRBJ2-1; 13 bases fit TRBD2. The CDR3 length is 17 residues. The V segment lost 0 bases and the J segment 7 bases; nucleotides outside the gene matches: 6. The germline CDR1 and CDR2 sequences are LNHNV and YYDKDF (reference sequence). The CDR3 nucleotides read TGTGCCACCAGCAGAGATTCGGGACTAGCGGGAACAAATGAGCAGTTCTTC. This sequence encodes CATSRDSGLAGTNEQFF.

CDR3 in DNA: TGTGCCAGCAGTTTACGGACAGGGGGGCGCTTTAACTATGGCTACACCTTC. Protein: CASSLRTGGRFNYGYTF. The chain carries TRBV27 and TRBJ1-2, with 10 bases matching TRBD1. The germline gives CDR1 MNHEY, CDR2 SMNVEV (reference sequence). J gave up 1 base and V 2 bases, and 7 bases lay outside the gene matches. This CDR3 is 17 amino acids long.

The rearrangement links TRBV5-1 to TRBJ2-3, with a weak D call TRBD1 (6 bases). CDR3 length: 15 amino acids. Germline V gene sequence: CDR1 SGHRS, CDR2 YFSETQ. V lost 7 bases and J 0 bases, leaving 15 bases between the germline ends. The CDR3 bases are TGCGCCAGCTTATCGGACAGTCCTAGCACAGATACGCAGTATTTT. Translation: CASLSDSPSTDTQYF. Filled out from reference TRBV5-1 and TRBJ2-3, the complete variable domain reads KAGVTQTPRYLIKTRGQQVTLSCSPISGHRSVSWYQQTPGQGLQFLFEYFSETQRNKGNFPGRFSGRQFSNSRSEMNVSTLELGDSALYLCASLSDSPSTDTQYFGPGTRLTVL.

The chain links TRBV21-1 to TRBJ1-5. TRBV21-1 is a known pseudogene. The CDR3 loop spans 16 amino acids. CDR3 sequence: CASSKTEGDSNQPQHF. In DNA form, the CDR3 reads TGTGCCAGCAGCAAAACGGAGGGGGATAGCAATCAGCCCCAGCATTTT.

The chain is built from TRBV5-1 and TRBJ2-2; 8 nucleotides match TRBD1. The trim removed 4 bases at V and 0 bases at J, leaving 5 bases unmatched. Germline V gene sequence: CDR1 SGHRS, CDR2 YFSETQ. The CDR3 length is 16 residues. In DNA, the CDR3 is TGCGCCAGCAGCCCGCGGACAGGGTCGAACACCGGGGAGCTGTTTTTT. Amino acid sequence: CASSPRTGSNTGELFF.

J is TRBJ2-5 and V is TRBV7-3; perhaps D is TRBD1 or TRBD2 (5 bases each). The CDR3 is 15 residues long. In germline, CDR1 is SGHTA, CDR2 FQGTGA. Trimming took 1 base from V and 1 from J, leaving 10 bases between them. CDR3 bases: TGTGCCAGCAGCTTAATACCGGGACCCCAAGAGACCCAGTACTTC. It yields the protein CASSLIPGPQETQYF.

The chain carries TRBV5-5 and TRBJ2-1; D gene ambiguous. Trimming shortened V by 1 base and J by 1 base, and 18 bases separated the two germline ends. The germline V gene encodes CDR1 SGHKS and CDR2 YYEKEE (reference sequence). This CDR3 contains 18 residues. CDR3 bases: TGTGCCAGCAGCTTGTGGAGTATCTGGCAAGGGTCCTACAATGAGCAGTTCTTC. This translates into CASSLWSIWQGSYNEQFF.